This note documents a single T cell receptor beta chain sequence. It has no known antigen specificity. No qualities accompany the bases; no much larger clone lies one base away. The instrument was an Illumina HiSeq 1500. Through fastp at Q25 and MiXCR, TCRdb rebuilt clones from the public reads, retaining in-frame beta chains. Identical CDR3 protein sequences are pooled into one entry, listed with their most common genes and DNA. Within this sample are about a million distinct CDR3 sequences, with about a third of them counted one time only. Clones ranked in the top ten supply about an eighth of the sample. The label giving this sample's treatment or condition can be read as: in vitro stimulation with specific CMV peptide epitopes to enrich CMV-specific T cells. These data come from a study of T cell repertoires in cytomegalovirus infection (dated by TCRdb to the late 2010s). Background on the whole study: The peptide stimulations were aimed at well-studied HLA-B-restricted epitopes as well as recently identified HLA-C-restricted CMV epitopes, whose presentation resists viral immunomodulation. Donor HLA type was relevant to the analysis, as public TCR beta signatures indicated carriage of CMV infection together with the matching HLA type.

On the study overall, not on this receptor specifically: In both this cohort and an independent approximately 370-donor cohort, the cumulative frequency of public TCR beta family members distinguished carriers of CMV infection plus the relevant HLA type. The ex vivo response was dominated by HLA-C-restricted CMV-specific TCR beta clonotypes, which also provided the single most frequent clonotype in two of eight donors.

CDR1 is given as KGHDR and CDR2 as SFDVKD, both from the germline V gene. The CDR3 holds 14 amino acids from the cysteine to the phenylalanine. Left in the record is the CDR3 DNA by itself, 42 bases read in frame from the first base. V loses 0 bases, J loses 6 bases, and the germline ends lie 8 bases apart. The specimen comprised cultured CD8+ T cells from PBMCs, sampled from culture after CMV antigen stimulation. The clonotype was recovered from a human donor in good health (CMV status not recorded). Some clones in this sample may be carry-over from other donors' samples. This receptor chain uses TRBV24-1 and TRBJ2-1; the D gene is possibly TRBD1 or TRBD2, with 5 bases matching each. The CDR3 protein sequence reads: CATSDLEGPNEQFF. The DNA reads TGTGCCACCAGTGATTTGGAGGGGCCCAATGAGCAGTTCTTC.